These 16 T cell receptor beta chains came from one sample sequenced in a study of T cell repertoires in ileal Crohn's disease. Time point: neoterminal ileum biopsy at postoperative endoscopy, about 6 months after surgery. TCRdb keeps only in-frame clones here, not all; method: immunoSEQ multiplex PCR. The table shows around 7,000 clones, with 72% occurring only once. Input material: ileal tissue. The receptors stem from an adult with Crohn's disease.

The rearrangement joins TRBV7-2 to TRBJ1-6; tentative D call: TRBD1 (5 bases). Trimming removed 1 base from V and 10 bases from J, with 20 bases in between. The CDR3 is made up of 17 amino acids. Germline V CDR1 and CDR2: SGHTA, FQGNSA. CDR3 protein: CASSLVPPGLGNSPLHF. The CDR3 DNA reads TGTGCCAGCAGCTTAGTCCCGCCAGGGTTGGGGAACTCACCCCTCCACTTT.

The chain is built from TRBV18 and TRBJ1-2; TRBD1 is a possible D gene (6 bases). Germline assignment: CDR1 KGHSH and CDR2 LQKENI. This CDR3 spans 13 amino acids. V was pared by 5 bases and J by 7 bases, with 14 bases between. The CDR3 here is CASSSNREGGYTF. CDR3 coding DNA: TGTGCCAGCTCATCCAACAGGGAAGGTGGCTACACCTTC.

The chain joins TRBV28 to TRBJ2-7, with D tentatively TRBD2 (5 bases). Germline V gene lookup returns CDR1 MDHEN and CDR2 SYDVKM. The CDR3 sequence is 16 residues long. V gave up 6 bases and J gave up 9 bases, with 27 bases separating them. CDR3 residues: CASSSAVRAGTWAQYF. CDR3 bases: TGTGCCAGCAGCTCCGCCGTGCGTGCGGGTACCTGGGCGCAGTACTTC.

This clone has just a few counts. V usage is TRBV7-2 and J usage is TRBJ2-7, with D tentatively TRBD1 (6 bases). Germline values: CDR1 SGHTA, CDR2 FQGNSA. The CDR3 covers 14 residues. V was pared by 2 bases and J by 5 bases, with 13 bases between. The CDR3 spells CASSLLAQGDEQYF. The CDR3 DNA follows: TGTGCCAGCAGCTTATTAGCACAGGGCGACGAGCAGTACTTC.

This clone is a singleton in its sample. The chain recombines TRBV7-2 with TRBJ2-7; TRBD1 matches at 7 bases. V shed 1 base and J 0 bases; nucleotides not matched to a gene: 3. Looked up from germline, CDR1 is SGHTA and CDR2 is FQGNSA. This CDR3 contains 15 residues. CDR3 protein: CASSLGPGGSYEQYF. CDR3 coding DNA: TGTGCCAGCAGCTTAGGACCAGGGGGCTCCTACGAGCAGTACTTC.

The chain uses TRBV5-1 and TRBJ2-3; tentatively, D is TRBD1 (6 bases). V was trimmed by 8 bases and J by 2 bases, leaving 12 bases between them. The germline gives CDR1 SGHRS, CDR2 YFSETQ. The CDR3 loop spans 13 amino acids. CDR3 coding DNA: TGCGCCAGAGTAGACAGGACCACAGATACGCAGTATTTT. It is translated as CARVDRTTDTQYF. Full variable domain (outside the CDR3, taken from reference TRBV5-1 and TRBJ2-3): KAGVTQTPRYLIKTRGQQVTLSCSPISGHRSVSWYQQTPGQGLQFLFEYFSETQRNKGNFPGRFSGRQFSNSRSEMNVSTLELGDSALYLCARVDRTTDTQYFGPGTRLTVL.

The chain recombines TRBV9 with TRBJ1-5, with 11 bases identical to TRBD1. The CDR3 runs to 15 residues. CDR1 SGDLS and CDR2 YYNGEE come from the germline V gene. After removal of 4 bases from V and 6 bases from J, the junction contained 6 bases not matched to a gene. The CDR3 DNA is TGTGCCAGCAGCCAAGGGACAGGGGGAAGTCAGCCCCAGCATTTT. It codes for CASSQGTGGSQPQHF. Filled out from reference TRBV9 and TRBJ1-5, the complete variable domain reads DSGVTQTPKHLITATGQRVTLRCSPRSGDLSVYWYQQSLDQGLQFLIQYYNGEERAKGNILERFSAQQFPDLHSELNLSSLELGDSALYFCASSQGTGGSQPQHFGDGTRLSIL.

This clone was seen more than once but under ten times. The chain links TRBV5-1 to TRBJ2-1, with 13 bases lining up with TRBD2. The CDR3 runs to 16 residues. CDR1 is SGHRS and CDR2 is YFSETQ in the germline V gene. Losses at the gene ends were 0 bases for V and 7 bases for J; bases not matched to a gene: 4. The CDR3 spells CASSLATSGGRNEQFF. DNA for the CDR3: TGCGCCAGCAGCTTGGCGACTAGCGGGGGGAGAAATGAGCAGTTCTTC.

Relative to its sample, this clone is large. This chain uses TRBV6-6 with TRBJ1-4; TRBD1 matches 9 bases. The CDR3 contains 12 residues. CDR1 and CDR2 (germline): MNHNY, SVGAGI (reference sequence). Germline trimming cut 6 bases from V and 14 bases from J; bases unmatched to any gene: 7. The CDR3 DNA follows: TGTGCCAGCAGCCCCGGACAGGGGAAGCTGTTTTTT. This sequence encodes CASSPGQGKLFF.

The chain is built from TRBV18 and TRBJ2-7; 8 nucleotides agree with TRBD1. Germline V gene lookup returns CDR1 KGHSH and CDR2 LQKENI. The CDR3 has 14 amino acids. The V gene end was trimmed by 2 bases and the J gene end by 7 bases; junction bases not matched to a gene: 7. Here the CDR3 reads CASSPGITGGEQYF. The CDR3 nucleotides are TGTGCCAGCTCACCAGGAATCACAGGGGGAGAGCAGTACTTC.

The CDR3 sequence: CASSSSGGPAKNIQYF. In nucleotides, the CDR3 is TGTGCCAGCAGTTCATCGGGGGGGCCGGCCAAAAACATTCAGTACTTC. The V call is TRBV2, the J call TRBJ2-4; TRBD2 matches 8 bases. The CDR3 covers 16 residues. Germline CDR1 is SNHLY and CDR2 is FYNNEI. After removal of 5 bases from V and 1 base from J, the junction contained 7 bases not matched to a gene.

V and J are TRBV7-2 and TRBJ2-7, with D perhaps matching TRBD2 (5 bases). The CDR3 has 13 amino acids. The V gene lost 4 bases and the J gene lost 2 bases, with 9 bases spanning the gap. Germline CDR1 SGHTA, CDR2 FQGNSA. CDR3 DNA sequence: TGTGCCAGCAGCTCTGGACTGACCTACGAGCAGTACTTC. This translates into CASSSGLTYEQYF.

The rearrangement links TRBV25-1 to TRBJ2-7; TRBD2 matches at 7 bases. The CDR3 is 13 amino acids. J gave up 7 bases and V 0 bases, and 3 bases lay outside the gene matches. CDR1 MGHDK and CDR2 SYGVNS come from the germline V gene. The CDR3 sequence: CASSEYGAGEQYF. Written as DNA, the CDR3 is TGTGCCAGCAGTGAATATGGAGCGGGAGAGCAGTACTTC.

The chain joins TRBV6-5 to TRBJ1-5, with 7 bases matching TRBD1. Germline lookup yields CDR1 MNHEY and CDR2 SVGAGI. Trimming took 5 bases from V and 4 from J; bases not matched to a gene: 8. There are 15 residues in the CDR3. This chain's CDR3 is CASSASGTANQPQHF. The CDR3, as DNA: TGTGCCAGCAGTGCTTCCGGGACAGCAAATCAGCCCCAGCATTTT.

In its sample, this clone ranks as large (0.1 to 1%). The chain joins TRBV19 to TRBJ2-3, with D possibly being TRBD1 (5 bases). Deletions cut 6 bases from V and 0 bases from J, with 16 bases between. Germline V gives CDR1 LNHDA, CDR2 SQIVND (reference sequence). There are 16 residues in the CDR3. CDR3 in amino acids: CASRQVGAASTDTQYF. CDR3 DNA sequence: TGTGCCAGTAGACAAGTTGGGGCGGCTAGCACAGATACGCAGTATTTT. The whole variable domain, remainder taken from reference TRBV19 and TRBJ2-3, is DGGITQSPKYLFRKEGQNVTLSCEQNLNHDAMYWYRQDPGQGLRLIYYSQIVNDFQKGDIAEGYSVSREKKESFPLTVTSAQKNPTAFYLCASRQVGAASTDTQYFGPGTRLTVL.

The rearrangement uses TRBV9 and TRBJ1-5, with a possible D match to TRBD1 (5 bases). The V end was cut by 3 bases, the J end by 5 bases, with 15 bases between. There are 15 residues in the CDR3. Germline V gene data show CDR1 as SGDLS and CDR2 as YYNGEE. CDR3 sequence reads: CASSAHVGGDQPQHF. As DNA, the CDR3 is TGTGCCAGCAGCGCCCATGTGGGGGGGGATCAGCCCCAGCATTTT.